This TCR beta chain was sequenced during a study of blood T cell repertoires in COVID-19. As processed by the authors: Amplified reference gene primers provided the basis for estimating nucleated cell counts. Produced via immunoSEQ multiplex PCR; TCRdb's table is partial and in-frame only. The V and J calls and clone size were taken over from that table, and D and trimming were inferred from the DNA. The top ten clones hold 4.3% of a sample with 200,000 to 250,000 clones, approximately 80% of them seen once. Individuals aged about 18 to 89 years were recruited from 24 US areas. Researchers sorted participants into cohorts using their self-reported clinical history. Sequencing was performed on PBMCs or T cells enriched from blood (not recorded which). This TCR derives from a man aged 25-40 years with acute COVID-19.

The CDR3 DNA reads as TGTGCCAGCAGCCAGCAGGGGCGAGAGACCCAGTACTTC. It translates to CASSQQGRETQYF. V is TRBV3-1 (or the pseudogene TRBV3-2) and J is TRBJ2-5; a weak D match, TRBD1 (6 bases). The V end was cut by 3 bases, the J end by 4 bases, with 9 bases between. Germline lookup yields CDR1 LGHDT and CDR2 YNNKEL (reference sequence). CDR3 length: 13 residues.